This TCR beta chain appears in the sequencing data of a study of CD8 T cells in ankylosing spondylitis. This clonotype is deemed medium-sized. The antigen is not known. Study findings and constraints: CD8+ cells made up the disease-linked clones, which were relatively rare in peripheral blood.

Researchers built TCR beta libraries using quantitative 5'-RACE with molecular barcodes. TCRdb used MiXCR to reprocess the 5' RACE reads, holding one entry per CDR3 protein. The sample holds approximately 300,000 distinct CDR3 sequences, about 19% seen once. This CDR3 is built from 17 residues. CDR1 SGHRS and CDR2 YFSETQ come from the germline V gene. The V gene lost 1 base and the J gene lost 4 bases, with 17 bases spanning the gap. J is TRBJ2-2 and V is TRBV5-1; D is undetermined. Material: blood, either unsorted or a sorted T cell fraction (not recorded which). This TCR derives from a male donor with ankylosing spondylitis or in good health (not recorded which). The CDR3 DNA follows: TGCGCCAGCAGCTTGAGGCAGCGAACCTCGACCACCGGGGAGCTGTTTTTT. Amino acids: CASSLRQRTSTTGELFF. The variable domain in full, with the rest retrieved from reference TRBV5-1 and TRBJ2-2, is KAGVTQTPRYLIKTRGQQVTLSCSPISGHRSVSWYQQTPGQGLQFLFEYFSETQRNKGNFPGRFSGRQFSNSRSEMNVSTLELGDSALYLCASSLRQRTSTTGELFFGEGSRLTVL.